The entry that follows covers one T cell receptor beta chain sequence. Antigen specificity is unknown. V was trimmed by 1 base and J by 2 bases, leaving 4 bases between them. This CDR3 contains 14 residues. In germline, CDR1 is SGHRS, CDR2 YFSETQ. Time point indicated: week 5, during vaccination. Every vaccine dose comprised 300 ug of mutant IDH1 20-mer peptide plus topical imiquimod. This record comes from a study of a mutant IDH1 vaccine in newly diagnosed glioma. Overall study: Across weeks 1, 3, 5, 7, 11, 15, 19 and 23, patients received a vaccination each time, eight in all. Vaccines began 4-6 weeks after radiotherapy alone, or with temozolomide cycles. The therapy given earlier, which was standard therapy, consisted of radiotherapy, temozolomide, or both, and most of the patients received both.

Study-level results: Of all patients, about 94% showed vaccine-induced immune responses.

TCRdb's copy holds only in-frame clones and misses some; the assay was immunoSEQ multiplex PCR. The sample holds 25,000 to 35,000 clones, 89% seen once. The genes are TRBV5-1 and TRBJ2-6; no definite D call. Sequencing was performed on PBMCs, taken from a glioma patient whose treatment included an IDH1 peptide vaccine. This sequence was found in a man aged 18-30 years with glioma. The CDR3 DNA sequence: TGCGCCAGCAGCTTGCTTGCTGGGGCCAACGTCCTGACTTTC. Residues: CASSLLAGANVLTF.